A single sample gave rise to the 21 T cell receptor beta chains below, sequenced in a study of T cells after yellow fever vaccination (dated by TCRdb to the late 2010s). This specimen's treatment or condition label, interpreted: live attenuated yellow fever vaccine strain. The library was made by 5' RACE. TCRdb lists the instrument as Illumina NovaSeq 6000. TCRdb trimmed the raw reads at Q25, called clones with MiXCR and kept productive beta chains. For every CDR3 protein sequence, its rows merge into one entry that carries the most common genes and DNA. For this sample the table gives some 400,000 distinct CDR3 sequences, of which approximately 19% were detected only once. The ten largest clones take up roughly a sixth of the sample. The specimen comprised PBMCs, sampled before the yellow fever booster vaccination. All receptors derive from a man aged 18 to 35 who received the YFV17D yellow fever vaccine.

V and J are TRBV4-3 and TRBJ2-1; D remains ambiguous. The CDR3 loop spans 14 amino acids. The germline gives CDR1 LGHNA, CDR2 YSLEER. Trimming pared 1 base from V and 7 bases from J, leaving 11 bases between. Here the CDR3 DNA reads TGCGCCAGCAGCCAAGTGGACGGCAAGAATGAGCAGTTCTTC. It is translated as CASSQVDGKNEQFF.

This clonotype has at least ten counts. The genes are TRBV7-9 and TRBJ1-2; 10 positions agree with TRBD1. Germline V gives CDR1 SEHNR, CDR2 FQNEAQ (reference sequence). The CDR3 length is 14 residues. With V trimmed by 5 bases and J by 5 bases, 5 bases remained unmatched. CDR3 sequence: CASSPPGQGYGYTF. CDR3 nucleotide sequence: TGTGCCAGCAGCCCCCCGGGACAGGGGTATGGCTACACCTTC.

The J gene is TRBJ1-2, the V gene TRBV4-1, with D unresolved. This CDR3 spans 14 amino acids. From germline, CDR1 is MGHRA and CDR2 YSYEKL. Trimming took 4 bases from V and 7 from J, leaving 16 bases between them. As DNA, the CDR3 is TGCGCCAGCAGCCCAAGAGTAGAACGACCTGGCTACACCTTC. Its translation: CASSPRVERPGYTF.

The rearrangement joins TRBV5-1 to TRBJ1-6; TRBD1 agrees at 7 bases. The CDR3 sequence is 15 residues long. V gave up 0 bases and J gave up 8 bases; unmatched junction bases: 5. The germline gives CDR1 SGHRS, CDR2 YFSETQ. Here the CDR3 reads CASSLGAGGDSPLHF. In DNA, the CDR3 is TGCGCCAGCAGCTTGGGAGCAGGGGGAGATTCACCCCTCCACTTT.

The chain is built from TRBV24-1 and TRBJ2-1; no firm D call. Germline-derived CDR1 and CDR2 are KGHDR and SFDVKD. V was shortened by 3 bases and J by 3 bases, with 5 bases between the two germline ends. CDR3 length: 13 amino acids. The CDR3 is CATSDQYYNEQFF. DNA of the CDR3: TGTGCCACCAGTGATCAGTACTACAATGAGCAGTTCTTC.

This clonotype came up a few times. This chain joins TRBV24-1 and TRBJ2-3; 7 nucleotides match TRBD2. CDR1 and CDR2 from the germline V gene are KGHDR and SFDVKD. V lost 4 bases and J lost 4; bases outside the gene matches: 7. The CDR3 spans 15 residues. CDR3 DNA sequence: TGTGCCACCAGTGACCCCCGCGGGGGTCCAGATACGCAGTATTTT. Amino acid sequence: CATSDPRGGPDTQYF.

At least ten counts were recorded for this clonotype. V is TRBV4-3 and J is TRBJ2-3; 9 nucleotides match TRBD1. The CDR3 totals 15 residues. V lost 4 bases to trimming and J lost 8 bases; unmatched junction nucleotides: 10. Germline lookup yields CDR1 LGHNA and CDR2 YSLEER. The CDR3 sequence: CASSPGQGSRGTQYF. Written as DNA, the CDR3 is TGCGCCAGCAGCCCGGGACAGGGAAGCCGGGGTACGCAGTATTTT.

This rearrangement joins TRBV6-1 to TRBJ2-3; D unresolved. The CDR3 covers 12 residues. The V and J ends lost 8 bases and 5 bases respectively, with 11 bases between them. Germline V gene lookup returns CDR1 MNHNS and CDR2 SASEGT. For the CDR3, the DNA is TGTGCCAGCGGATACCATCAAGATACGCAGTATTTT. This encodes CASGYHQDTQYF.

This clonotype was recorded a few times. The chain is built from TRBV5-1 and TRBJ1-1; D not resolved. V lost 4 bases and J 1 base, leaving 17 bases between the germline ends. Germline V gene sequence: CDR1 SGHRS, CDR2 YFSETQ. The CDR3 is made up of 16 amino acids. The CDR3 is CASSPLRTSENTEAFF. In DNA, the CDR3 is TGCGCCAGCAGCCCGCTCCGGACCTCGGAGAACACTGAAGCTTTCTTT.

This clonotype was seen repeatedly, ten times or more. The chain uses TRBV5-1 and TRBJ2-1, with a weak D call TRBD2 (6 bases). V was trimmed by 1 base and J by 3 bases, leaving 14 bases between them. This CDR3 comprises 16 residues. Germline loops: CDR1 SGHRS, CDR2 YFSETQ. Written as DNA, the CDR3 is TGCGCCAGCAGCTTGTTCCCCCGGGGGAACTACAATGAGCAGTTCTTC. Translation: CASSLFPRGNYNEQFF.

The rearrangement links TRBV18 to TRBJ2-7; D might be TRBD2 (6 bases). The CDR3 consists of 11 residues. Germline CDR1 KGHSH, CDR2 LQKENI. Between the trimmed V and J ends, which lost 4 bases and 9 bases, there was a span of 10 bases. The CDR3 reads CASSLGGRQYV. The CDR3 DNA follows: TGTGCCAGCTCACTGGGGGGAAGGCAGTACGTC.

The chain employs TRBV7-9 and TRBJ1-2, with unresolved D. This CDR3 contains 13 residues. V lost 5 bases, J lost 5 bases, and 12 bases lay in between. Germline V lookup: CDR1 SEHNR, CDR2 FQNEAQ (reference sequence). The CDR3, as DNA: TGTGCCAGCAGCGGGGAGGCTGGATATGGCTACACCTTC. This gives the protein CASSGEAGYGYTF.

There are a few counts of this clonotype. The chain couples TRBV6-5 to TRBJ1-5; D gene unclear. The CDR3 spans 14 residues. V was trimmed by 0 bases and J by 6 bases, leaving 9 bases between them. Germline loops: CDR1 MNHEY, CDR2 SVGAGI. In nucleotides, the CDR3 is TGTGCCAGCAGTTACTCCGGGGTTGGTCAGCCCCAGCATTTT. Translating it yields CASSYSGVGQPQHF.

The V gene is TRBV4-1, the J gene TRBJ1-6; no definite D call. The CDR3 is made up of 14 amino acids. The V gene's germline CDR1 is MGHRA and CDR2 YSYEKL. The germline V and J ends were trimmed by 6 bases and 2 bases, with 8 bases remaining between them. The CDR3 DNA follows: TGCGCCAGCAGACATATAGCCTATAATTCACCCCTCCACTTT. Translation gives CASRHIAYNSPLHF.

The J gene is TRBJ1-1, the V gene TRBV14, with unresolved D. The CDR3 is 14 residues long. In germline, CDR1 is SGHDN, CDR2 FVKESK. The V and J ends lost 0 bases and 5 bases respectively, with 10 bases between them. The CDR3 DNA is TGTGCCAGCAGCCAAGATTCGGGGAATACTGAAGCTTTCTTT. Its translation is CASSQDSGNTEAFF.

This clonotype was counted many times. The chain recombines TRBV7-2 with TRBJ1-5; no firm D call. The CDR3 totals 13 residues. CDR1 is SGHTA, CDR2 FQGNSA, per germline. V was cut by 5 bases and J by 3 bases, with 8 bases left in between. The CDR3 reads CASSPTTNQPQHF. The CDR3 nucleotides read TGTGCCAGCAGCCCCACGACCAATCAGCCCCAGCATTTT.

This rearrangement joins TRBV6-2 or TRBV6-3 to TRBJ2-4, with 8 positions matching TRBD2. Germline V gene sequence: CDR1 MNHEY, CDR2 SVGEGT. The CDR3 sequence is 18 residues long. Germline trimming cut 2 bases from V and 0 bases from J; bases unmatched to any gene: 9. This CDR3 reads CASSYNIGGAGAKNIQYF. The CDR3, as DNA: TGTGCCAGCAGTTACAATATCGGGGGGGCAGGAGCCAAAAACATTCAGTACTTC.

This clonotype was seen at least ten times. The chain carries TRBV9 and TRBJ2-7, with a possible D match to TRBD1 (5 bases). Germline CDR1 is SGDLS and CDR2 is YYNGEE. The CDR3 runs 10 residues. V was trimmed by 6 bases and J by 12 bases, leaving 13 bases between them. The CDR3 coding sequence is TGTGCCAGCACCCGCCAGGGTAGGTACGTC. As protein: CASTRQGRYV.

Ten or more counts support this clonotype. CDR3 coding DNA: TGTGCCAGCAGTTTAGGGTCGCCTAGGGGTTGGGGCTACACCTTC. Translation: CASSLGSPRGWGYTF. The chain employs TRBV12-3 or TRBV12-4 and TRBJ1-2; possibly TRBD1 for D (5 bases). V was shortened by 1 base and J by 8 bases, with 17 bases between the two germline ends. The CDR3 is 15 amino acids.

The genes are TRBV4-1 and TRBJ2-7; possibly TRBD1 for D (6 bases). CDR1 and CDR2 (germline): MGHRA, YSYEKL. V lost 3 bases to trimming and J lost 1 base, with 7 bases between them. This CDR3 is 13 amino acids long. CDR3 in amino acids: CASSQTGSYEQYF. In DNA, the CDR3 is TGCGCCAGCAGCCAGACAGGTTCCTACGAGCAGTACTTC.

This clonotype was observed a few times. At one boundary the junction diverges from the germline segment, which might be a read error. The chain uses TRBV30 and TRBJ1-2; possible D gene TRBD1, 5 bases. Germline loops: CDR1 GTSNPN, CDR2 SVGIG (reference sequence). This CDR3 region has 8 residues. The CDR3 here is CAWAGFAF. As DNA, the CDR3 is TGTGCCTGGGCAGGGTTCGCCTTC.